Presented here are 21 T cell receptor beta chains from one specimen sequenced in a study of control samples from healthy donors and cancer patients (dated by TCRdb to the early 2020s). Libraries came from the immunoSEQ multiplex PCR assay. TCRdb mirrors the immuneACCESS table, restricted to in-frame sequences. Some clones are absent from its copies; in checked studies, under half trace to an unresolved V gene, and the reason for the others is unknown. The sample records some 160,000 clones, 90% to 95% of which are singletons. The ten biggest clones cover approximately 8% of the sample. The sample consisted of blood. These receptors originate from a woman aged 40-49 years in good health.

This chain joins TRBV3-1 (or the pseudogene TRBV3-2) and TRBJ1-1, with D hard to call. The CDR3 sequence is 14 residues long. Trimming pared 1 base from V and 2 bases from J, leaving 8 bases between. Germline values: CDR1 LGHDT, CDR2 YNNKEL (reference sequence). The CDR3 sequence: CASSQVIANTEAFF. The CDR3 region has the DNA TGTGCCAGCAGCCAAGTTATCGCAAACACTGAAGCTTTCTTT.

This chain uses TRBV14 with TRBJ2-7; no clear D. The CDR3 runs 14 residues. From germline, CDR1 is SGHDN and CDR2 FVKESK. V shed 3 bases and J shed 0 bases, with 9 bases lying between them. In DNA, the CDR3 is TGTGCCAGCAGCCAGGATAGGAGCTCCTACGAGCAGTACTTC. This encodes CASSQDRSSYEQYF.

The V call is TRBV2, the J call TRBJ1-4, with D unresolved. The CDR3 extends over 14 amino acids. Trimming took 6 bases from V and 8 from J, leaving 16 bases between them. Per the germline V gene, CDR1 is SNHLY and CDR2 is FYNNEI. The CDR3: CASRGSGVREKLFF. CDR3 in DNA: TGTGCCAGCAGGGGGAGCGGGGTTAGGGAAAAACTGTTTTTT.

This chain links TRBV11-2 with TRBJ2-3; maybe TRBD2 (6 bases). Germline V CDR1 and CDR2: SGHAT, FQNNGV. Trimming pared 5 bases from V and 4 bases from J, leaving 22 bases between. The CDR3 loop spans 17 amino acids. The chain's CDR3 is CASSPQPHPGVADTQYF. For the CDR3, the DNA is TGTGCCAGCAGCCCCCAACCGCATCCGGGAGTAGCAGATACGCAGTATTTT.

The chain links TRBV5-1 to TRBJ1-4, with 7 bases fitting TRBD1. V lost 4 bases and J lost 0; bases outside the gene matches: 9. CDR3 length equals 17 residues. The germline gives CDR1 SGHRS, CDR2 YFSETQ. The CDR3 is CASSPTGTATTNEKLFF. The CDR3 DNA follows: TGCGCCAGCAGCCCGACAGGGACCGCCACAACTAATGAAAAACTGTTTTTT.

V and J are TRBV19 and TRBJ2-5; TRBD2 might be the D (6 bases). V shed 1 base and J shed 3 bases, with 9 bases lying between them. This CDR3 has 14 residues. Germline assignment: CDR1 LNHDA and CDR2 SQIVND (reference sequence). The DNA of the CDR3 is TGTGCCAGTAGTATAGCCGGGGGAGAAGAGACCCAGTACTTC. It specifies CASSIAGGEETQYF. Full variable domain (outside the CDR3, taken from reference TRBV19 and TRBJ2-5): DGGITQSPKYLFRKEGQNVTLSCEQNLNHDAMYWYRQDPGQGLRLIYYSQIVNDFQKGDIAEGYSVSREKKESFPLTVTSAQKNPTAFYLCASSIAGGEETQYFGPGTRLLVL.

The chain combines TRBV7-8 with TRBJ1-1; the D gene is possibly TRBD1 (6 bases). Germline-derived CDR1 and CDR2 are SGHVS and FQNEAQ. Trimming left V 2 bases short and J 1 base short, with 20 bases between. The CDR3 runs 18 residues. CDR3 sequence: CASSLTEFLGGANTEAFF. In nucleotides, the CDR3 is TGTGCCAGCAGCTTAACCGAGTTTTTAGGGGGGGCGAACACTGAAGCTTTCTTT.

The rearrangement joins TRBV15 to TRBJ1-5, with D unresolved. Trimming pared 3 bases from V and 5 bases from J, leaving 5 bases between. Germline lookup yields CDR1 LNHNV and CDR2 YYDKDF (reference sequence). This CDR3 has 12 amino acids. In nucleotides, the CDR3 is TGTGCCACCAGCAGGGAAGATCAGCCCCAGCATTTT. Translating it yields CATSREDQPQHF. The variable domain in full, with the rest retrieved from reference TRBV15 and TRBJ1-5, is DAMVIQNPRYQVTQFGKPVTLSCSQTLNHNVMYWYQQKSSQAPKLLFHYYDKDFNNEADTPDNFQSRRPNTSFCFLDIRSPGLGDTAMYLCATSREDQPQHFGDGTRLSIL.

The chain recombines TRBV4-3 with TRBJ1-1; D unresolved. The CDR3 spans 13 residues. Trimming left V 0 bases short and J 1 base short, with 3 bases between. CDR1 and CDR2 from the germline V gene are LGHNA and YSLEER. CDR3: CASSQEWNTEAFF. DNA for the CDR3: TGCGCCAGCAGCCAAGAATGGAACACTGAAGCTTTCTTT.

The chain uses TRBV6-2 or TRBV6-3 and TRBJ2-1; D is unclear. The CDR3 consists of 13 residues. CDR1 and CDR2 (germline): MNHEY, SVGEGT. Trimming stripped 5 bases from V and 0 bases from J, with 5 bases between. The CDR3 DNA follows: TGTGCCAGCAGTGAGAGCTCCTACAATGAGCAGTTCTTC. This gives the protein CASSESSYNEQFF.

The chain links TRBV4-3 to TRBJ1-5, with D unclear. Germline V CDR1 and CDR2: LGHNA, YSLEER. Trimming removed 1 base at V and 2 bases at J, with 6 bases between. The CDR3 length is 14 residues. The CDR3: CASSQVWGNQPQHF. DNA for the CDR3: TGCGCCAGCAGCCAAGTTTGGGGCAATCAGCCCCAGCATTTT.

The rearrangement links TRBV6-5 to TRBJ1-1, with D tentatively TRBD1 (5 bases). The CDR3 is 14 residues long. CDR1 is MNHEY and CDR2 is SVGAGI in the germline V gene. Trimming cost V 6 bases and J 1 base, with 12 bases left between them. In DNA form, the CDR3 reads TGTGCCAGCAGCTCGGGGGGAGGGAACACTGAAGCTTTCTTT. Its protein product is CASSSGGGNTEAFF.

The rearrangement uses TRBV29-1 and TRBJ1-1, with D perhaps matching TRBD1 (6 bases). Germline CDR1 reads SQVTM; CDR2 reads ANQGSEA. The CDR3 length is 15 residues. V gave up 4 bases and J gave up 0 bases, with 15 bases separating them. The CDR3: CSVVGAGALNTEAFF. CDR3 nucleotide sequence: TGCAGCGTTGTGGGGGCAGGGGCCTTGAACACTGAAGCTTTCTTT.

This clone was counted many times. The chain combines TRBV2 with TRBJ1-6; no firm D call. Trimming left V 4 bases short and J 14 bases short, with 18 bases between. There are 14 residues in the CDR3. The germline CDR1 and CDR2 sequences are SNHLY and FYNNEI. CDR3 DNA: TGTGCCAGCAGTGTAGTGTCCAGCTCCTTTTCCCTCCACTTT. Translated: CASSVVSSSFSLHF.

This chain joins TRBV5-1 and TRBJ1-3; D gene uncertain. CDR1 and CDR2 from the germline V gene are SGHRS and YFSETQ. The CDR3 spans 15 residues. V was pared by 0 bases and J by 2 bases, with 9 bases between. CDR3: CASSLGGSAGNTIYF. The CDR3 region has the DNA TGCGCCAGCAGCTTGGGTGGATCGGCTGGAAACACCATATATTTT.

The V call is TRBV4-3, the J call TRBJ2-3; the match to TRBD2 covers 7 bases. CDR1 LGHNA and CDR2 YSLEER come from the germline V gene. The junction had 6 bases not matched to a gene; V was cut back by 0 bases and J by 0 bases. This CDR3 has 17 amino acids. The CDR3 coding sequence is TGCGCCAGCAGCCAAGATGGGAGCGGGACTAGCACAGATACGCAGTATTTT. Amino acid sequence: CASSQDGSGTSTDTQYF.

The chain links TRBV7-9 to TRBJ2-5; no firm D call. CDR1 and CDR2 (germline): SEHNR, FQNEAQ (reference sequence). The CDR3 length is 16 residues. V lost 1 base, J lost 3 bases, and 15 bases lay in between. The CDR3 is CASSLEGGIIKETQYF. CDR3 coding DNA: TGTGCCAGCAGCTTAGAAGGCGGAATCATAAAAGAGACCCAGTACTTC.

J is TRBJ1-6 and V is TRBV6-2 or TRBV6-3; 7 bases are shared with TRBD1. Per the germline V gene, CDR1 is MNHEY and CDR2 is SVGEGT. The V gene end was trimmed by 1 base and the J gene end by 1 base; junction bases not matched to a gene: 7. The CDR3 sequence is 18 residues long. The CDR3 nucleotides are TGTGCCAGCAGTTACTTACAGGGGTTCTCGTCCTATAATTCACCCCTCCACTTT. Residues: CASSYLQGFSSYNSPLHF.

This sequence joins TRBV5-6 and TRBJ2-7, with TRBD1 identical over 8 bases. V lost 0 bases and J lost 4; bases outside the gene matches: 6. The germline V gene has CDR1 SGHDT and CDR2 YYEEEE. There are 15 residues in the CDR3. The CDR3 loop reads CASSLEGQGNYEQYF. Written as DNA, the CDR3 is TGTGCCAGCAGCTTGGAAGGACAGGGAAATTACGAGCAGTACTTC.

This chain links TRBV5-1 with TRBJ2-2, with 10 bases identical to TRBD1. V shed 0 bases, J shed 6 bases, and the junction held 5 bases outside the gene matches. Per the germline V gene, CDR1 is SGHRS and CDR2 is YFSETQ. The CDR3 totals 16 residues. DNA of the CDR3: TGCGCCAGCAGCTTGGTGGGACAGGGGATCCCCGGGGAGCTGTTTTTT. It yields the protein CASSLVGQGIPGELFF.

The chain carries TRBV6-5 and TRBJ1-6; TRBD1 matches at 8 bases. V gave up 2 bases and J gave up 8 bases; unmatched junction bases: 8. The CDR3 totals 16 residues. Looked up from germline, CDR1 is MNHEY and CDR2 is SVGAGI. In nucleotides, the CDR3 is TGTGCCAGCAGTTACGGGATAGGACAGGGAGATTCACCCCTCCACTTT. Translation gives CASSYGIGQGDSPLHF.